This entry lists 3 T cell receptor beta chains sequenced from one sample in a study of T cells after yellow fever vaccination. TCRdb re-called the 5' RACE reads through MiXCR, storing one row per CDR3 protein. The sample lists some 500,000 distinct CDR3 sequences; approximately 15% were seen once. This specimen consisted of PBMCs, obtained on the day of the yellow fever booster vaccination. All receptors derive from a man aged 30 to 45 who received the YFV17D yellow fever vaccine.

The chain couples TRBV20-1 to TRBJ2-7; 9 positions match TRBD1. With V trimmed by 4 bases and J by 6 bases, 19 bases remained unmatched. CDR1 and CDR2 from the germline V gene are DFQATT and SNEGSKA (reference sequence). The CDR3 has 17 amino acids. The CDR3: CSAKKNGGTGNLGEQYF. The CDR3, as DNA: TGCAGTGCTAAGAAGAACGGGGGGACAGGGAATCTTGGCGAGCAGTACTTC.

V and J are TRBV25-1 and TRBJ1-1, with no clear D. CDR1 is MGHDK, CDR2 SYGVNS, per germline. This CDR3 has 13 residues. V was pared by 8 bases and J by 3 bases, with 13 bases between. The CDR3 DNA follows: TGTGCCAGCGATGCCCCAAGCCACACTGAAGCTTTCTTT. Translated, it gives CASDAPSHTEAFF. Variable domain in full (rest from reference TRBV25-1 and TRBJ1-1): EADIYQTPRYLVIGTGKKITLECSQTMGHDKMYWYQQDPGMELHLIHYSYGVNSTEKGDLSSESTVSRIRTEHFPLTLESARPSHTSQYLCASDAPSHTEAFFGQGTRLTVV.

This clonotype was seen a few times. V and J are TRBV29-1 and TRBJ2-1, with 8 bases lining up with TRBD2. From germline, CDR1 is SQVTM and CDR2 ANQGSEA. The CDR3 is 14 residues long. V was pared by 4 bases and J by 7 bases, with 9 bases of the junction left unmatched. CDR3: CSVAGGVGGNEQFF. The CDR3, as DNA: TGCAGCGTTGCGGGAGGGGTAGGGGGAAATGAGCAGTTCTTC.